This T cell receptor beta chain was identified in a study of CD8 T cells in ankylosing spondylitis. The study, taken as a whole, reports: Among TCR beta sequences, a motif of roughly 8 highly homologous variants appeared characteristic of ankylosing spondylitis blood.

TCRdb fed the 5' RACE reads into MiXCR, producing one record per CDR3 protein. The sample lists some 240,000 distinct CDR3 sequences, 7% to 8% occurring once. Many counts were recorded for this clonotype. Antigen: not known. The CDR3 spans 12 residues. The V gene lost 8 bases and the J gene lost 2 bases, with 10 bases spanning the gap. Germline lookup yields CDR1 MNHEY and CDR2 SMNVEV (reference sequence). This chain joins TRBV27 and TRBJ2-7, with a possible D match to TRBD1 (6 bases). The sequence was obtained from a male donor with ankylosing spondylitis. Sequencing was performed on blood, either unsorted or a sorted T cell fraction (not recorded which). The CDR3 is CASGQGTYEQYF. The CDR3 DNA reads TGTGCCAGCGGGCAGGGGACCTACGAGCAGTACTTC.